Each of the 22 T cell receptor beta chains below was sequenced from the same sample in a study of blood T cell repertoires in COVID-19. The data were produced by immunoSEQ multiplex PCR, yet TCRdb's version contains in-frame clones alone and is incomplete. The sample records some 250,000 clones, around nine tenths being singletons. The specimen sequenced was PBMCs or T cells enriched from blood (not recorded which). These receptors were obtained from a man aged 35-49 years who had recovered from COVID-19.

The chain links TRBV5-4 to TRBJ1-1; TRBD1 aligns across 9 bases. Germline CDR1 and CDR2: SGHNT and YYREEE (reference sequence). The ends lost 4 bases at V and 3 bases at J; junction bases unmatched: 7. This CDR3 has 15 residues. The CDR3 loop reads CASSPRDRVDTEAFF. The CDR3 coding sequence is TGTGCCAGCAGCCCGAGGGACAGGGTTGACACTGAAGCTTTCTTT. The full variable domain, in which reference TRBV5-4 and TRBJ1-1 provide the parts outside the CDR3, is ETGVTQSPTHLIKTRGQQVTLRCSSQSGHNTVSWYQQALGQGPQFIFQYYREEENGRGNFPPRFSGLQFPNYSSELNVNALELDDSALYLCASSPRDRVDTEAFFGQGTRLTVV.

This chain connects TRBV7-6 to TRBJ2-3; tentatively, D is TRBD2 (6 bases). Deletions cut 5 bases from V and 4 bases from J, with 7 bases between. The CDR3 runs to 12 residues. The germline CDR1 and CDR2 sequences are SGHVS and FNYEAQ. For the CDR3, the DNA is TGTGCCAGCAGCCCGGGGGCAGATACGCAGTATTTT. Translated, it gives CASSPGADTQYF.

The chain combines TRBV5-1 with TRBJ2-1; 15 bases agree with TRBD2. J lost 7 bases, V lost 0 bases, and 2 bases had no gene match. Germline V gene data show CDR1 as SGHRS and CDR2 as YFSETQ. This CDR3 is built from 16 residues. CDR3 DNA: TGCGCCAGCAGCTTGGTAGGGACTAGCGGGAGGAATGAGCAGTTCTTC. It is translated as CASSLVGTSGRNEQFF.

The chain uses TRBV6-4 and TRBJ1-2, with 11 nucleotides matching TRBD1. CDR3 size: 17 residues. Germline V gene data show CDR1 as MRHNA and CDR2 as SNTAGT. V gave up 4 bases and J gave up 4 bases; unmatched junction bases: 11. The CDR3 DNA reads TGTGCCAGCAGTGTATCGGGACAGGGGGATGGTAGCTATGGCTACACCTTC. This encodes CASSVSGQGDGSYGYTF.

The J gene is TRBJ1-1, the V gene TRBV5-6; possibly TRBD1 for D (5 bases). Germline V CDR1 and CDR2: SGHDT, YYEEEE. The CDR3 has 16 residues. V was trimmed by 0 bases and J by 0 bases, leaving 12 bases between them. CDR3 bases: TGTGCCAGCAGCTTGGAGGTTGGACACATGAACACTGAAGCTTTCTTT. Translation: CASSLEVGHMNTEAFF.

This rearrangement joins TRBV7-6 to TRBJ2-2; 9 bases fit TRBD1. The CDR3 has 17 residues. J lost 4 bases, V lost 1 base, and 7 bases had no gene match. Germline V gene data show CDR1 as SGHVS and CDR2 as FNYEAQ. The CDR3: CASSLVVETGGTGELFF. DNA of the CDR3: TGTGCCAGCAGCTTAGTAGTAGAGACAGGGGGCACCGGGGAGCTGTTTTTT.

J is TRBJ2-5 and V is TRBV5-4, with D unresolved. Trimming removed 4 bases at V and 5 bases at J, with 15 bases between. This CDR3 spans 14 amino acids. Germline V CDR1 and CDR2: SGHNT, YYREEE (reference sequence). Here the CDR3 DNA reads TGTGCCAGCAGCCCCGATTCTGCCAGGGAGACCCAGTACTTC. Its protein product is CASSPDSARETQYF.

This chain uses TRBV9 with TRBJ2-1; 11 bases agree with TRBD2. The CDR3 sequence is 13 residues long. Germline V CDR1 and CDR2: SGDLS, YYNGEE. V was pared by 3 bases and J by 10 bases, with 3 bases of the junction left unmatched. This chain's CDR3 is CASSASGRTEQFF. The DNA of the CDR3 is TGTGCCAGCAGCGCTAGCGGGAGGACAGAGCAGTTCTTC.

The genes are TRBV18 and TRBJ2-2, with unresolved D. CDR3 length: 15 residues. Trimming removed 8 bases at V and 3 bases at J, with 16 bases between. Germline lookup yields CDR1 KGHSH and CDR2 LQKENI. CDR3: CASRVDPRDTGELFF. For the CDR3, the DNA is TGTGCCAGCCGGGTGGATCCTCGGGACACCGGGGAGCTGTTTTTT.

This rearrangement joins TRBV7-6 to TRBJ2-3, with D possibly matching TRBD2 (5 bases). This CDR3 is 14 amino acids long. The ends were cut back, 5 bases at V and 3 bases at J, with 12 bases in the middle. Germline V gene sequence: CDR1 SGHVS, CDR2 FNYEAQ. The DNA of the CDR3 is TGTGCCAGCAGCCCGTTAGCGCGGACAGATACGCAGTATTTT. This sequence encodes CASSPLARTDTQYF.

The chain recombines TRBV7-3 with TRBJ2-2; D gene ambiguous. V lost 5 bases, J lost 4 bases, and 17 bases lay in between. The CDR3 extends over 16 amino acids. Per the germline V gene, CDR1 is SGHTA and CDR2 is FQGTGA. The CDR3, as DNA: TGTGCCAGCAGCCCGGAGACGAGGAGTGTCACCGGGGAGCTGTTTTTT. Translating gives CASSPETRSVTGELFF.

This clone was seen more than once but under ten times. The chain employs TRBV9 and TRBJ2-1, with 10 bases aligning to TRBD2. Germline values: CDR1 SGDLS, CDR2 YYNGEE. The CDR3 length is 16 residues. V lost 0 bases and J lost 9; bases outside the gene matches: 9. The DNA for the CDR3 is TGTGCCAGCAGCGTAGTACTAGCGGGACCTTTCGGTGAGCAGTTCTTC. It translates to CASSVVLAGPFGEQFF.

This clone was picked up one time. The rearrangement uses TRBV7-9 and TRBJ2-4; TRBD2 matches 11 bases. CDR3 length: 17 residues. Germline loops: CDR1 SEHNR, CDR2 FQNEAQ (reference sequence). Unmatched junction bases numbered 11, after V lost 4 bases and J lost 6 bases. The CDR3: CASSSIAGGRSVNIQYF. The CDR3, as DNA: TGTGCCAGCAGCTCTATAGCGGGGGGGAGGTCGGTAAACATTCAGTACTTC.

Points on this clone: The sample holds other DNA sequences that translate to the same CDR3. The CDR3 sequence is CASSYDRVNQPQHF. For the CDR3, the DNA is TGTGCCAGCAGCTATGACAGGGTCAATCAGCCCCAGCATTTT. This sequence joins TRBV6-5 and TRBJ1-5; 7 bases are shared with TRBD1. CDR1 is MNHEY, CDR2 SVGAGI, per germline. CDR3 length: 14 residues. Germline trimming cut 6 bases from V and 3 bases from J; bases unmatched to any gene: 5.

The V gene is TRBV11-1, the J gene TRBJ1-2; 10 positions agree with TRBD1. V lost 5 bases and J lost 2; bases outside the gene matches: 8. The CDR3 loop spans 16 amino acids. Germline-derived CDR1 and CDR2 are SGHAT and FQDESV (reference sequence). CDR3 nucleotides: TGTGCCAGCAGCCTAAGTCGACAGGGGGCGAACTATGGCTACACCTTC. This codes for CASSLSRQGANYGYTF.

This clone was seen a single time. CDR3 bases: TGTGCCAGCAGCGTTTCTGCGGGAGTCGCCTACAATGAGCAGTTCTTC. It yields the protein CASSVSAGVAYNEQFF. The rearrangement links TRBV9 to TRBJ2-1, with TRBD2 matching over 7 bases. This CDR3 comprises 16 residues. The ends lost 2 bases at V and 2 bases at J; junction bases unmatched: 7. CDR1 and CDR2 (germline): SGDLS, YYNGEE.

The V gene is TRBV7-8, the J gene TRBJ1-5, with TRBD1 identical over 10 bases. Germline-derived CDR1 and CDR2 are SGHVS and FQNEAQ. The CDR3 has 17 amino acids. The V and J ends lost 3 bases and 0 bases, in that order; junction bases with no gene match: 5. CDR3 in amino acids: CASSFWTGGNSNQPQHF. The CDR3 DNA follows: TGTGCCAGCAGCTTTTGGACAGGGGGGAATAGCAATCAGCCCCAGCATTTT.

The chain links TRBV19 to TRBJ1-6; perhaps TRBD1 as D (5 bases). The length of the CDR3 is 15 residues. The germline gives CDR1 LNHDA, CDR2 SQIVND (reference sequence). V lost 3 bases and J lost 10, with 16 bases in between. Written as DNA, the CDR3 is TGTGCCAGTAGTATTTGGGCAGGGTCTCGATCACCCCTCCACTTT. As protein: CASSIWAGSRSPLHF.

This chain joins TRBV11-2 and TRBJ2-7; D not resolved. The CDR3 sequence is 13 residues long. V lost 0 bases to trimming and J lost 7 bases, with 10 bases between them. Germline assignment: CDR1 SGHAT and CDR2 FQNNGV. The CDR3: CASSLDRSGEQYF. The CDR3 DNA sequence: TGTGCCAGCAGCTTAGATCGGTCCGGGGAGCAGTACTTC.

The genes are TRBV7-3 and TRBJ2-7; 10 bases are a match to TRBD1. The CDR3 has 14 amino acids. V was clipped by 3 bases and J by 6 bases; unmatched bases: 5. Germline V lookup: CDR1 SGHTA, CDR2 FQGTGA. In nucleotides, the CDR3 is TGTGCCAGCAGCTTTGCCGGGACAGGGGTCGAGCAGTACTTC. It translates to CASSFAGTGVEQYF.

V and J are TRBV29-1 and TRBJ2-7; TRBD1 matches 8 bases. Germline V gene lookup returns CDR1 SQVTM and CDR2 ANQGSEA. CDR3 size: 14 residues. With V trimmed by 5 bases and J by 1 base, 7 bases remained unmatched. The CDR3 DNA reads TGCAGCGTTAGGACAGGGATGATGTCCTACGAGCAGTACTTC. Its translation is CSVRTGMMSYEQYF.

The chain uses TRBV28 and TRBJ2-1; D gene unclear. The germline V gene has CDR1 MDHEN and CDR2 SYDVKM. The CDR3 contains 11 residues. The germline V and J ends were trimmed by 7 bases and 8 bases, with 9 bases remaining between them. The CDR3 coding sequence is TGTGCCAGCACATCGGTTGATGAGCAGTTCTTC. Translated: CASTSVDEQFF. The whole variable domain, filled in from reference TRBV28 and TRBJ2-1, reads DVKVTQSSRYLVKRTGEKVFLECVQDMDHENMFWYRQDPGLGLRLIYFSYDVKMKEKGDIPEGYSVSREKKERFSLILESASTNQTSMYLCASTSVDEQFFGPGTRLTVL.